The 7 T cell receptor beta chains given below trace back to one sample, sequenced in a study of T-cell reconstitution after alpha-beta-depleted transplantation in children. A TCRbeta library incorporating unique molecular identifiers was prepared. TCRdb ran MiXCR on the PCR reads and lists one entry per CDR3 protein. The profile shows roughly 100,000 distinct CDR3 sequences, 5% to 6% of them singletons. The specimen comprised PBMCs, mostly from graft donor cells, sampled 60 days after TCRalphabeta/CD19-depleted stem cell transplant. The receptors here all came from a female patient younger than 10 who had a stem cell transplant for Fanconi anemia, so the T cells may come from the graft donor.

At least ten counts were recorded for this clonotype. The chain uses TRBV4-1 and TRBJ2-3, with a weak D call TRBD1 (5 bases). Germline V gene sequence: CDR1 MGHRA, CDR2 YSYEKL. V gave up 6 bases and J gave up 0 bases, with 13 bases separating them. The CDR3 is 15 amino acids. CDR3 in DNA: TGCGCCAGCAGGATTACAGGACCTAGCACAGATACGCAGTATTTT. It yields the protein CASRITGPSTDTQYF.

This clonotype was recorded at least ten times. This CDR3 reads CASSQFGETQYF. Written as DNA, the CDR3 is TGTGCCAGCAGCCAATTTGGAGAGACCCAGTACTTC. V and J are TRBV4-2 and TRBJ2-5; D unclear. This CDR3 has 12 amino acids. The germline V gene has CDR1 LGHNA and CDR2 YNFKEQ. The germline V and J ends were trimmed by 2 bases and 4 bases, with 5 bases remaining between them.

This clonotype showed up just a few times. This sequence joins TRBV7-3 and TRBJ2-6, with D perhaps assigned TRBD1 or TRBD2 (5 bases each). The CDR3 is 17 residues long. Germline lookup yields CDR1 SGHTA and CDR2 FQGTGA. V was trimmed by 7 bases and J by 0 bases, leaving 16 bases between them. As DNA, the CDR3 is TGTGCCAGCACCACCGGGACCAAGAACTCTGGGGCCAACGTCCTGACTTTC. Translation: CASTTGTKNSGANVLTF.

There are a few counts of this clonotype. The chain uses TRBV27 and TRBJ2-3; a weak D match, TRBD2 (6 bases). Per germline, CDR1 MNHEY and CDR2 SMNVEV (reference sequence). The CDR3 is 15 residues long. Trimming stripped 3 bases from V and 5 bases from J, with 15 bases between. The CDR3 reads CASSFNSGARDTQYF. The CDR3 DNA follows: TGTGCCAGCAGTTTCAATTCGGGAGCCAGAGATACGCAGTATTTT.

The J gene is TRBJ1-6, the V gene TRBV20-1, with D possibly matching TRBD1 (6 bases). The germline V and J ends were trimmed by 3 bases and 7 bases, with 10 bases remaining between them. Germline assignment: CDR1 DFQATT and CDR2 SNEGSKA (reference sequence). The CDR3 extends over 13 amino acids. The CDR3 DNA is TGCAGTGCTAGTCAGGGGCCCAATTCACCCCTCCACTTT. It yields the protein CSASQGPNSPLHF.

This clonotype was observed many times. V and J are TRBV27 and TRBJ2-3, with 11 bases lining up with TRBD1. The CDR3 has 15 residues. CDR1 is MNHEY, CDR2 SMNVEV, per germline (reference sequence). Trimming at V came to 3 bases and at J to 6 bases, leaving 5 bases not matched to a gene. The CDR3 sequence: CASSLDRGQQDTQYF. The CDR3 nucleotides are TGTGCCAGCAGTTTGGACAGGGGGCAACAGGATACGCAGTATTTT.

This clonotype was seen repeatedly, ten times or more. The rearrangement links TRBV9 to TRBJ2-6; perhaps TRBD1 as D (5 bases). The CDR3 is 16 amino acids. Trimming took off 4 bases at V and 3 bases at J, with 14 bases between the two ends. Germline CDR1 reads SGDLS; CDR2 reads YYNGEE. CDR3 DNA: TGTGCCAGCAGCCAAACACAGGTATATGGGGCCAACGTCCTGACTTTC. Protein sequence: CASSQTQVYGANVLTF.